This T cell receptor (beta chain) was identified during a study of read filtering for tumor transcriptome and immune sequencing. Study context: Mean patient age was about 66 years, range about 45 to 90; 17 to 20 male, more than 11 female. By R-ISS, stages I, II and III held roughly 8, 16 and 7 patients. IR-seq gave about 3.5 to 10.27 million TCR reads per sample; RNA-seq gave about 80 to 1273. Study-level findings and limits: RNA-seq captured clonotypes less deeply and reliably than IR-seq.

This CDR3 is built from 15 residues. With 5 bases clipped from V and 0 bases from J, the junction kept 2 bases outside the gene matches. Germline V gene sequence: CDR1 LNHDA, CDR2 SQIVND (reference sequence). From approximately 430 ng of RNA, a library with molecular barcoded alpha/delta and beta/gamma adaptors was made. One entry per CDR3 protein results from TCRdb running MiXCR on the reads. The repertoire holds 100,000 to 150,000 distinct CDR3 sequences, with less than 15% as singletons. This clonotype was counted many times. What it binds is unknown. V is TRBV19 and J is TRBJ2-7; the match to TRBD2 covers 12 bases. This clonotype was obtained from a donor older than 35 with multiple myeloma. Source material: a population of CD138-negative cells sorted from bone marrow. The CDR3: CASSPTSGSSYEQYF. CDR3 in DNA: TGTGCCAGTAGTCCGACTAGCGGGAGCTCCTACGAGCAGTACTTC.